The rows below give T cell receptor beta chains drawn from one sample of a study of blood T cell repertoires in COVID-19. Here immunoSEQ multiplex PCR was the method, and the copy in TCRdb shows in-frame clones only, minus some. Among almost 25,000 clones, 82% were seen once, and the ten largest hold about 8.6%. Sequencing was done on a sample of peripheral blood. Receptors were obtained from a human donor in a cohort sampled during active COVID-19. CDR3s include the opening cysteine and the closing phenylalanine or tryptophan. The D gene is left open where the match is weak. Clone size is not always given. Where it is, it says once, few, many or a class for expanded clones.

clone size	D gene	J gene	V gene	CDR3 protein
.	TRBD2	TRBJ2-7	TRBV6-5	CASSSRAGRGYEQYF
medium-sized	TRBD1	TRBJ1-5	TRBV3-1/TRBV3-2	CASSQGAGGGNQPQHF
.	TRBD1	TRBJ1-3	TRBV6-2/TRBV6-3	CASSYSDRARSGNTIYF
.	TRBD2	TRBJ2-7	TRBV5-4	CASSLAGVGYEQYF
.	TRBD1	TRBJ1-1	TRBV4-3	CASSQGQGAMNTEAFF
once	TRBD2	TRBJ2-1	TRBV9	CASSPHGGAEDNEQFF
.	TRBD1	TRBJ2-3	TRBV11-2	CASSLARQGYTDTQYF
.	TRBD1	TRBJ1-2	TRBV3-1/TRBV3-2	CASSHYDRGGGYTF
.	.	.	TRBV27	CASSLATGNEQYF
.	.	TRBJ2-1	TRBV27	CASSLWGVPYNEQFF
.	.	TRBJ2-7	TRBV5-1	CASSLGQGLYEQYF
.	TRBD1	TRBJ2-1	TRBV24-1	CATSSGQVNNEQFF
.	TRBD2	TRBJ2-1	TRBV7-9	CASSPRLAGAGDEQFF
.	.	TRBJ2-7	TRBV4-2	CASSQEGLGGLEQYF
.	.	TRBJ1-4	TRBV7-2	CASSLSQGGSEKLFF
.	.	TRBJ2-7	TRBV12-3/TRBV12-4	CASSLVGSDEQYF
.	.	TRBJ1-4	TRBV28	CASSLSTTGKLFF
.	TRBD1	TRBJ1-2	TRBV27	CASTIGTGVGGYTF
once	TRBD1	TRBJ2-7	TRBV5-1	CASSQGASYEQYF
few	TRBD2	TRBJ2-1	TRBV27	CASSPGLAGSNEQFF
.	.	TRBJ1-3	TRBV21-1	CASSTTPEKDSDGNTIYF
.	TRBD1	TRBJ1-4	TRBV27	CASSVNWDRSYEKLFF
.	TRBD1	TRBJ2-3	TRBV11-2	CASNSGDRGGDTQYF
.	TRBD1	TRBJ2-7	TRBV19	CASRSNRGRGDEQYF
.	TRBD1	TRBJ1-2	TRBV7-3	CASSQWAAGTVYTF
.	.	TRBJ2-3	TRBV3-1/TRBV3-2	CASSSRKTGVADTQYF
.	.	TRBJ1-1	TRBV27	CASSLSAGTPSAF
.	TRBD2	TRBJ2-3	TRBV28	CASSSGLAGTDTQYF
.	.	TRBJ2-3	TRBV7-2	CALTKWGSTDTQYF
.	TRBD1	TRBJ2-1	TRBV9	CASSVGTGPYNEQFF
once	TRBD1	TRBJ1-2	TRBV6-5	CASSYSRTGGGYGYTF
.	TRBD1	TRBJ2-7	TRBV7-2	CASSLAPGGFEQYF
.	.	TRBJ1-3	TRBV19	CASSSQAGSGNTIYF
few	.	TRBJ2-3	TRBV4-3	CASSGEGGDFHTDTQYF
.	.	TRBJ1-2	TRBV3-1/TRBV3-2	CASSQLNYGYTF
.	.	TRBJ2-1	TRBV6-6	CASSYVAVSSYNEQFF
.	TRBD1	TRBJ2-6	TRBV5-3	CARSVMDRGLEGANVLTF
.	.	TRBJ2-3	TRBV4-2	CASSTRHSDTQYF
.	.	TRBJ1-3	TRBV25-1	CASSETVSSGNTIYF
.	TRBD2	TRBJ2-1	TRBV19	CASSTHSGLADNEQFF
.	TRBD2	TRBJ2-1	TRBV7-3	CASSLRGLAHEQFF
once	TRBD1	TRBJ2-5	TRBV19	CASSPLGQGVGETQYF
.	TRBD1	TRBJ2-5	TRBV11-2	CASNLAGGNWETQYF